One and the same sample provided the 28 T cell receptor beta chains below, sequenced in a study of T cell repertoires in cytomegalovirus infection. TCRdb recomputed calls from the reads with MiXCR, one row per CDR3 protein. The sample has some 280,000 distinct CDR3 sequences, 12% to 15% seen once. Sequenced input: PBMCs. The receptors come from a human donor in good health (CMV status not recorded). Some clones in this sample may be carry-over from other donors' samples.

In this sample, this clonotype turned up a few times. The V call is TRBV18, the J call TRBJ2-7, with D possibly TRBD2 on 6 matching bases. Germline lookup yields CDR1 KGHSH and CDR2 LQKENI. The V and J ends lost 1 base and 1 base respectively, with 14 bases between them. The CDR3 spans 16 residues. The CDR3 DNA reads TGTGCCAGCTCACCACAGGGAGGTCTTATTTCCTACGAGCAGTACTTC. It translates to CASSPQGGLISYEQYF.

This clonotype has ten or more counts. The CDR3 sequence is CSARADRGRNTEAFF. CDR3 in DNA: TGCAGTGCTAGGGCGGACAGGGGGCGAAACACTGAAGCTTTCTTT. V gene TRBV20-1 combines with J gene TRBJ1-1, with 11 positions matching TRBD1. Germline V gene data show CDR1 as DFQATT and CDR2 as SNEGSKA (reference sequence). V lost 3 bases to trimming and J lost 2 bases; unmatched junction nucleotides: 5. The CDR3 has 15 amino acids.

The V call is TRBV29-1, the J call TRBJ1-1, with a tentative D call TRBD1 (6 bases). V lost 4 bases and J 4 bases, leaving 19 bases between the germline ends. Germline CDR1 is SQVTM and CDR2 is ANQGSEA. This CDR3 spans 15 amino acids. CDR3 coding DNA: TGCAGCGTTGGCCCAACAGGGTCGGGAGGCACTGAAGCTTTCTTT. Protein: CSVGPTGSGGTEAFF.

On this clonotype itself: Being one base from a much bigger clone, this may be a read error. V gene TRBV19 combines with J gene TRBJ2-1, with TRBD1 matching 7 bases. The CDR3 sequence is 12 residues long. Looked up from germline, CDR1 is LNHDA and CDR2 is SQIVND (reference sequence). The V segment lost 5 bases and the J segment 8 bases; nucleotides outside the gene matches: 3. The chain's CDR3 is CASSADRDEQFF. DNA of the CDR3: TGTGCCAGTAGTGCCGACAGGGATGAGCAGTTCTTC.

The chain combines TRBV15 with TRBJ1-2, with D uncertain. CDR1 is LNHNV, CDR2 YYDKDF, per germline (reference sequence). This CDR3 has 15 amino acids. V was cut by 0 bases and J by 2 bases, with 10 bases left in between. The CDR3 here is CATSRDPTTNYGYTF. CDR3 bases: TGTGCCACCAGCAGAGACCCGACGACGAACTATGGCTACACCTTC.

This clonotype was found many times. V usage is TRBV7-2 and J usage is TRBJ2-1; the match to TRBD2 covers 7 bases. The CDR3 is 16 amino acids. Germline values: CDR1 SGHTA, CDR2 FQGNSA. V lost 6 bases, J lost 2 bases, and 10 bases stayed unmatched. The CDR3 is CASSQSASGAYNEQFF. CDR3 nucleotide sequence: TGTGCCAGCAGTCAATCCGCTAGCGGAGCCTACAATGAGCAGTTCTTC.

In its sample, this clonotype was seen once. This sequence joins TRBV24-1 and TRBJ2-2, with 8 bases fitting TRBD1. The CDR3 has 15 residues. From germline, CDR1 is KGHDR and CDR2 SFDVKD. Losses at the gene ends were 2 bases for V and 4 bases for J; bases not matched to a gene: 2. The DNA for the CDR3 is TGTGCCACCAGTGATTCCAGGGGGCTCACCGGGGAGCTGTTTTTT. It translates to CATSDSRGLTGELFF.

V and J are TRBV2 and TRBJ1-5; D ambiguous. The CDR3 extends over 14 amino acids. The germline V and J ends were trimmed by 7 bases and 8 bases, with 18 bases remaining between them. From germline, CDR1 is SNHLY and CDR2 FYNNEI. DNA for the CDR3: TGTGCCAGCAAACCAGGACTCGTAGCAGAGCCCCAGCATTTT. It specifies CASKPGLVAEPQHF.

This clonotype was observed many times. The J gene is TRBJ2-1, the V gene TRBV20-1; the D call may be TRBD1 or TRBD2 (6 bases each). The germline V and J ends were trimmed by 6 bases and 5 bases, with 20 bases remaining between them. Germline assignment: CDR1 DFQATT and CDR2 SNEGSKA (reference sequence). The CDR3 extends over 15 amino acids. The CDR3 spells CSAQLGGSVDNEQFF. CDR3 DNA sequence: TGCAGTGCGCAACTAGGGGGGAGCGTCGACAATGAGCAGTTCTTC.

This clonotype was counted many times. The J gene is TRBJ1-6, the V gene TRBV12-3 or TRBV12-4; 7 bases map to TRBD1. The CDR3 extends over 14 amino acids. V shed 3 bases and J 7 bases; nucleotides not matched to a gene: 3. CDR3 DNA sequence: TGTGCCAGCAGTTTGGGACAGAAGAATTCACCCCTCCACTTT. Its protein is CASSLGQKNSPLHF.

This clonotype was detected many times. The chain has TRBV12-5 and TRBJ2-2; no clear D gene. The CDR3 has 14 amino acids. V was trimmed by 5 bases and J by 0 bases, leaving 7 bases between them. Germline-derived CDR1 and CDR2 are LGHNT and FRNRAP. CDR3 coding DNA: TGTGCTAGTGGTGACGGAGCGAACACCGGGGAGCTGTTTTTT. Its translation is CASGDGANTGELFF.

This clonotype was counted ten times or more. The chain's CDR3 is CASRLGSFSYNEQFF. DNA for the CDR3: TGTGCCAGCCGTCTGGGGAGCTTCTCCTACAATGAGCAGTTCTTC. The genes are TRBV6-5 and TRBJ2-1, with D possibly being TRBD2 (5 bases). The CDR3 loop spans 15 amino acids. From germline, CDR1 is MNHEY and CDR2 SVGAGI. V lost 8 bases to trimming and J lost 0 bases, with 14 bases between them.

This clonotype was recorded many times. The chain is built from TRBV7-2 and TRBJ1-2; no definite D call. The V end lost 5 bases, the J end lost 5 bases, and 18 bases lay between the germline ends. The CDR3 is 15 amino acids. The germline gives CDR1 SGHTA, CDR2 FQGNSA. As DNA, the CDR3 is TGTGCCAGCAGCCATGGGGTTGGGGTTCAGTATGGCTACACCTTC. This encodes CASSHGVGVQYGYTF.

This chain's CDR3 is CSAPREGYEQYF. CDR3 bases: TGCAGTGCTCCAAGGGAGGGCTACGAGCAGTACTTC. The chain recombines TRBV20-1 with TRBJ2-7; TRBD2 matches 7 bases. J gave up 3 bases and V 5 bases, and 4 bases lay outside the gene matches. This CDR3 region has 12 residues. CDR1 is DFQATT and CDR2 is SNEGSKA in the germline V gene (reference sequence).

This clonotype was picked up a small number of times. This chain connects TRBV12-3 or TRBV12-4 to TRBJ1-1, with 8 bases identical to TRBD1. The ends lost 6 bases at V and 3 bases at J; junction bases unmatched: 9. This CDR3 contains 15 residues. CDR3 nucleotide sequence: TGTGCCAGCAGCTTAACCGGGACAGGCTACACTGAAGCTTTCTTT. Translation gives CASSLTGTGYTEAFF.

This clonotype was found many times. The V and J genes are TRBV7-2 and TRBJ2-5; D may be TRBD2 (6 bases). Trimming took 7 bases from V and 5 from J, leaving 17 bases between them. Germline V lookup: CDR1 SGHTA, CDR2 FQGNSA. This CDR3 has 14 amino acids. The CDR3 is CASTRGGAGETQYF. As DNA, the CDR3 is TGTGCCAGCACCCGGGGTGGGGCGGGGGAGACCCAGTACTTC.

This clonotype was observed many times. The CDR3 is CASTEGSGSGDTQYF. CDR3 in DNA: TGTGCCAGCACCGAGGGTAGCGGGAGTGGAGATACGCAGTATTTT. This sequence joins TRBV7-3 and TRBJ2-3, with 9 bases that match TRBD2. Losses at the gene ends were 7 bases for V and 5 bases for J; bases not matched to a gene: 10. The germline CDR1 and CDR2 sequences are SGHTA and FQGTGA. This CDR3 has 15 residues. Drawing the rest from reference TRBV7-3 and TRBJ2-3, the complete variable domain is GAGVSQTPSNKVTEKGKYVELRCDPISGHTALYWYRQSLGQGPEFLIYFQGTGAADDSGLPNDRFFAVRPEGSVSTLKIQRTERGDSAVYLCASTEGSGSGDTQYFGPGTRLTVL.

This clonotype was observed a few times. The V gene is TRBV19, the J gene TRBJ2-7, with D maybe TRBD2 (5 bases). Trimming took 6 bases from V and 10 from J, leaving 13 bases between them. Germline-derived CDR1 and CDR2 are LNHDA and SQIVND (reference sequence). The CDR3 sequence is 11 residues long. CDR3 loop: CASRSAGNQYF. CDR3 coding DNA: TGTGCCAGTAGGAGCGCCGGGAATCAGTACTTC. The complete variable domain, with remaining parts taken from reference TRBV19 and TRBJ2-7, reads DGGITQSPKYLFRKEGQNVTLSCEQNLNHDAMYWYRQDPGQGLRLIYYSQIVNDFQKGDIAEGYSVSREKKESFPLTVTSAQKNPTAFYLCASRSAGNQYFGPGTRLTVT.

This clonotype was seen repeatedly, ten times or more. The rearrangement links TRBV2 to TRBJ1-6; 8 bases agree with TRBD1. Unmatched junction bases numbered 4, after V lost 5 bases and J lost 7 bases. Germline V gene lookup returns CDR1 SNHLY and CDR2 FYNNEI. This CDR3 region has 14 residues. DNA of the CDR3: TGTGCCAGCAGTTTGGACAGGGCAAATTCACCCCTCCACTTT. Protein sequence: CASSLDRANSPLHF.

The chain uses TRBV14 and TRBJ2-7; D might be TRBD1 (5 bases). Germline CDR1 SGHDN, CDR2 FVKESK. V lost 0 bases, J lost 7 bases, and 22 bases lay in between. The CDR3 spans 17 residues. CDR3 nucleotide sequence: TGTGCCAGCAGCCAAGACAGGACGGGCTATGGGGCGGATGAGCAGTACTTC. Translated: CASSQDRTGYGADEQYF.

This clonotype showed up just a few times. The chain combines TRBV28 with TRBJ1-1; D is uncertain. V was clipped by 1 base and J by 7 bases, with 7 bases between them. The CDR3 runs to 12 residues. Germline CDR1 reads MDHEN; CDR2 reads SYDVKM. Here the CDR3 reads CASSLFGDEAFF. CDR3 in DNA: TGTGCCAGCAGTTTATTTGGGGATGAAGCTTTCTTT.

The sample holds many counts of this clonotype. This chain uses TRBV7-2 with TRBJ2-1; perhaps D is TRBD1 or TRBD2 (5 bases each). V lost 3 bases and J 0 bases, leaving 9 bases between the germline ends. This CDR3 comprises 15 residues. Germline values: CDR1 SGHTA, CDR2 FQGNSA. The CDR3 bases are TGTGCCAGCAGCTTGGGACCGATCTCCTACAATGAGCAGTTCTTC. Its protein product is CASSLGPISYNEQFF.

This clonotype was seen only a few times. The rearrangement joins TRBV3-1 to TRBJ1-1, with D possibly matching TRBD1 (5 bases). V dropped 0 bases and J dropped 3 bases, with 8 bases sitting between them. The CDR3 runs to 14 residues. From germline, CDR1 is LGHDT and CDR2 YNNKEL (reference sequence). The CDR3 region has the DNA TGTGCCAGCAGCCAAGATTGGGGGGACACTGAAGCTTTCTTT. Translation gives CASSQDWGDTEAFF.

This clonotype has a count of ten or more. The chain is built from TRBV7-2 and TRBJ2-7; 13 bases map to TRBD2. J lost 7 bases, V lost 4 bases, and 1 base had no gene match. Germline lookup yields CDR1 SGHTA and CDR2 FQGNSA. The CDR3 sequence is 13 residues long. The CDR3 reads CASSSGLAGEQYF. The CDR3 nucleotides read TGTGCCAGCAGCTCGGGACTAGCGGGAGAGCAGTACTTC. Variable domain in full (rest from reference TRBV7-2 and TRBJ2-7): GAGVSQSPSNKVTEKGKDVELRCDPISGHTALYWYRQSLGQGLEFLIYFQGNSAPDKSGLPSDRFSAERTGGSVSTLTIQRTQQEDSAVYLCASSSGLAGEQYFGPGTRLTVT.

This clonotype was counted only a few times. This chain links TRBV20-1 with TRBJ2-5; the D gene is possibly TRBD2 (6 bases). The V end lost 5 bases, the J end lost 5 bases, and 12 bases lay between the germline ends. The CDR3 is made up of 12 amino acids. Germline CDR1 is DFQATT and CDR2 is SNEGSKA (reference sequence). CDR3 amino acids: CSAPRGDETQYF. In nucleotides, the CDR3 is TGCAGTGCTCCGCGGGGAGACGAGACCCAGTACTTC.

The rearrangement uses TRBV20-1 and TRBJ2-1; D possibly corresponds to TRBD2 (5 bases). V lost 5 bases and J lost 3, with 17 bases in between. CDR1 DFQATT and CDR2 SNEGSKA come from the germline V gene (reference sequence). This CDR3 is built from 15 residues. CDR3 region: CSAALRGTVYNEQFF. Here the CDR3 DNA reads TGCAGTGCTGCCCTCCGGGGTACTGTCTACAATGAGCAGTTCTTC.

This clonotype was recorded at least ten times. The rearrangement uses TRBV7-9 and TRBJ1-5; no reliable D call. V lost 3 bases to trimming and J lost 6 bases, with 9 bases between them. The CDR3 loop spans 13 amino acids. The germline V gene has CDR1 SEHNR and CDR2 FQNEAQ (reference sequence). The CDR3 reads CASSFLPSQPQHF. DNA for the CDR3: TGTGCCAGCAGCTTCCTCCCCAGTCAGCCCCAGCATTTT. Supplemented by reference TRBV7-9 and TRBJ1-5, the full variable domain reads DTGVSQNPRHKITKRGQNVTFRCDPISEHNRLYWYRQTLGQGPEFLTYFQNEAQLEKSRLLSDRFSAERPKGSFSTLEIQRTEQGDSAMYLCASSFLPSQPQHFGDGTRLSIL.

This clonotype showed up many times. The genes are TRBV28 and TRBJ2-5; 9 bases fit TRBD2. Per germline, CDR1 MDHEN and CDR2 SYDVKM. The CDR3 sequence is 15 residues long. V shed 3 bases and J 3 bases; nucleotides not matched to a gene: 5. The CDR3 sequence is CASSLLAGLEETQYF. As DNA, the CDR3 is TGTGCCAGCAGTTTGCTAGCGGGACTAGAAGAGACCCAGTACTTC.